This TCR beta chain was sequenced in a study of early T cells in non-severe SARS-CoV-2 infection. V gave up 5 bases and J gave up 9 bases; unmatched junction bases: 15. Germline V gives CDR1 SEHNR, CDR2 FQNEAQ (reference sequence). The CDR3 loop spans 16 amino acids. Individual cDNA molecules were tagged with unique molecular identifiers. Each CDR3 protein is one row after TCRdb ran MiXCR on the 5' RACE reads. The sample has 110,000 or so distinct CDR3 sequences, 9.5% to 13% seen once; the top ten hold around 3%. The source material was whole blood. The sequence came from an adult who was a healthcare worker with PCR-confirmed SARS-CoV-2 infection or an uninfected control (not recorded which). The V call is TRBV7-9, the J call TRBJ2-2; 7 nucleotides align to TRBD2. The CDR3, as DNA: TGTGCCAGCAGCCCGGTCGACGGGAGGCCCTGGCGGGAGCTGTTTTTT. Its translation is CASSPVDGRPWRELFF.